The 29 T cell receptor beta chains listed next were all sequenced from one sample in a study of T-cell reconstitution after alpha-beta-depleted transplantation in children (dated by TCRdb to between 2015 and 2016). The library was generated by PCR. Sequencing used an Illumina HiSeq 2500. TCR libraries were prepared with molecular barcoding, using unique molecular identifiers to normalize TCRbeta repertoire quantification. TCRdb reran the public reads through fastp at Q25 and MiXCR, keeping productive beta chains. Every CDR3 protein is listed once, alongside the most common genes and DNA of its rows. Across this sample there are some 300,000 distinct CDR3 sequences, with approximately 10% seen only once. The top ten hold 2% to 3% of the sample. The sample was PBMCs from the stem cell graft donor, taken from the stem cell graft. These receptors came from a human donor who donated a stem cell graft to a child with acute lymphoblastic leukemia.

This clonotype has a handful of counts. The V call is TRBV7-9, the J call TRBJ1-3, with 9 bases identical to TRBD1. Germline V gene sequence: CDR1 SEHNR, CDR2 FQNEAQ (reference sequence). After removal of 5 bases from V and 1 base from J, the junction contained 6 bases not matched to a gene. This CDR3 is 16 amino acids long. The CDR3 loop is CASSLTDRGSGNTIYF. The CDR3 coding sequence is TGTGCCAGCAGCCTGACGGACAGGGGTTCTGGAAACACCATATATTTT. Full variable domain (rest looked up from reference TRBV7-9 and TRBJ1-3): DTGVSQNPRHKITKRGQNVTFRCDPISEHNRLYWYRQTLGQGPEFLTYFQNEAQLEKSRLLSDRFSAERPKGSFSTLEIQRTEQGDSAMYLCASSLTDRGSGNTIYFGEGSWLTVV.

This clonotype was picked up a small number of times. The chain carries TRBV7-3 and TRBJ2-1; 9 nucleotides align to TRBD2. CDR1 is SGHTA and CDR2 is FQGTGA in the germline V gene. The CDR3 is 14 amino acids. V was pared by 7 bases and J by 7 bases, with 8 bases of the junction left unmatched. CDR3 nucleotide sequence: TGTGCCAGCAAGGCCGCGGGAGGGGATAATGAGCAGTTCTTC. Encoded protein: CASKAAGGDNEQFF.

The rearrangement links TRBV20-1 to TRBJ2-4, with TRBD1 matching 10 bases. Trimming at V came to 0 bases and at J to 10 bases, leaving 6 bases not matched to a gene. Germline CDR1 DFQATT, CDR2 SNEGSKA (reference sequence). This CDR3 comprises 14 residues. CDR3 residues: CSARDRGTGVIQYF. CDR3 DNA: TGCAGTGCTAGAGATAGGGGGACAGGGGTTATTCAGTACTTC.

The rearrangement joins TRBV5-1 to TRBJ1-1; D may be TRBD1 (5 bases). The CDR3 runs to 13 residues. Germline CDR1 SGHRS, CDR2 YFSETQ. Trimming shortened V by 4 bases and J by 3 bases, and 10 bases separated the two germline ends. The CDR3 coding sequence is TGCGCCAGCAGCAGCAGGGTGTACACTGAAGCTTTCTTT. Encoded protein: CASSSRVYTEAFF. The full variable domain, rest sourced from reference TRBV5-1 and TRBJ1-1, is KAGVTQTPRYLIKTRGQQVTLSCSPISGHRSVSWYQQTPGQGLQFLFEYFSETQRNKGNFPGRFSGRQFSNSRSEMNVSTLELGDSALYLCASSSRVYTEAFFGQGTRLTVV.

This rearrangement joins TRBV27 to TRBJ2-1; D gene unclear. The germline V gene encodes CDR1 MNHEY and CDR2 SMNVEV (reference sequence). Trimming took 0 bases from V and 8 from J, leaving 5 bases between them. This CDR3 is built from 12 residues. The CDR3, as DNA: TGTGCCAGCAGTTTATCTAGGCATGAGCAGTTCTTC. Protein product: CASSLSRHEQFF.

The rearrangement joins TRBV7-6 to TRBJ1-3, with D uncertain. Germline loops: CDR1 SGHVS, CDR2 FNYEAQ. The CDR3 has 14 residues. V gave up 5 bases and J gave up 4 bases, with 12 bases separating them. Here the CDR3 reads CASSLLNWGNTIYF. CDR3 bases: TGTGCCAGCAGCCTCCTAAACTGGGGAAACACCATATATTTT.

There are a few counts of this clonotype. This chain uses TRBV5-1 with TRBJ2-5; the match to TRBD2 covers 10 bases. The V gene end was trimmed by 4 bases and the J gene end by 3 bases; junction bases not matched to a gene: 21. The V gene's germline CDR1 is SGHRS and CDR2 YFSETQ. CDR3 size: 20 residues. The CDR3 DNA reads as TGCGCCAGCAGCCTACGATGGGGAGCGGGAGGGCCGAACAAGGAAGAGACCCAGTACTTC. It translates to CASSLRWGAGGPNKEETQYF.

The count of this clonotype is one. This sequence joins TRBV7-2 and TRBJ2-1, with D perhaps TRBD2 (6 bases). Germline V gene lookup returns CDR1 SGHTA and CDR2 FQGNSA. Deletions cut 3 bases from V and 0 bases from J, with 12 bases between. The CDR3 is made up of 16 amino acids. The CDR3 coding sequence is TGTGCCAGCAGCTTTTTCGGGAGAAGCTCCTACAATGAGCAGTTCTTC. It specifies CASSFFGRSSYNEQFF.

This clonotype was counted a few times. Written as DNA, the CDR3 is TGTGCCAGCAGCTTTTCAAGGGGTCGGAGTGAAAAACTGTTTTTT. Translation: CASSFSRGRSEKLFF. The chain couples TRBV5-4 to TRBJ1-4, with D perhaps matching TRBD1 (5 bases). This CDR3 contains 15 residues. With 2 bases removed from V and 7 bases from J, the gap between germline ends came to 15 bases. CDR1 SGHNT and CDR2 YYREEE come from the germline V gene (reference sequence).

A note on this clonotype: A clone one base away is much larger, so this may be a read error. The rearrangement uses TRBV7-9 and TRBJ2-7; D gene uncertain. Germline values: CDR1 SEHNR, CDR2 FQNEAQ (reference sequence). The CDR3 loop spans 13 amino acids. This CDR3 reads CAISHPLFYEQYF. In DNA form, the CDR3 reads TGTGCCATCAGCCATCCCCTGTTCTACGAGCAGTACTTC.

This clonotype came up a few times. The CDR3 bases are TGTGCCAGCAGCGTAGCTTTCGGAAACTATGGCTACACCTTC. Its translation is CASSVAFGNYGYTF. This chain joins TRBV9 and TRBJ1-2; D unclear. V was shortened by 0 bases and J by 2 bases, with 8 bases between the two germline ends. The CDR3 spans 14 residues. CDR1 is SGDLS, CDR2 YYNGEE, per germline.

This clonotype was seen many times. V is TRBV9 and J is TRBJ2-5; 8 nucleotides line up with TRBD2. Germline assignment: CDR1 SGDLS and CDR2 YYNGEE. Trimming cost V 0 bases and J 3 bases; bases outside gene matches: 1. The CDR3 extends over 14 amino acids. CDR3 sequence reads: CASSVGGLEETQYF. The CDR3, as DNA: TGTGCCAGCAGCGTAGGGGGACTAGAAGAGACCCAGTACTTC.

This clonotype turned up a few times. The chain links TRBV5-6 to TRBJ1-1; D uncertain. Germline CDR1 reads SGHDT; CDR2 reads YYEEEE. Trimming left V 5 bases short and J 2 bases short, with 10 bases between. The CDR3 consists of 13 residues. This CDR3 is CASRSSANTEAFF. The CDR3 coding sequence is TGTGCCAGCAGGTCATCGGCAAACACTGAAGCTTTCTTT.

This clonotype came up many times. The chain has TRBV11-1 and TRBJ2-5; the match to TRBD2 covers 14 bases. There are 16 residues in the CDR3. V lost 5 bases and J lost 6; bases outside the gene matches: 8. Germline CDR1 and CDR2: SGHAT and FQDESV (reference sequence). The CDR3 is CASSAHGTSGRQTQYF. CDR3 DNA: TGTGCCAGCAGCGCTCACGGGACTAGCGGGAGACAGACCCAGTACTTC.

This clonotype was seen more than once but under ten times. The chain has TRBV15 and TRBJ2-7; TRBD1 matches 7 bases. The germline gives CDR1 LNHNV, CDR2 YYDKDF (reference sequence). The CDR3 length is 16 residues. V shed 2 bases, J shed 0 bases, and the junction held 7 bases outside the gene matches. Here the CDR3 DNA reads TGTGCCACCAGCAGATCTACCCGGGACAGCTCCTACGAGCAGTACTTC. This translates into CATSRSTRDSSYEQYF.

The table lists this clonotype with many counts. The chain joins TRBV6-1 to TRBJ2-1, with D possibly TRBD2 on 5 matching bases. Germline CDR1 MNHNS, CDR2 SASEGT. The CDR3 sequence is 13 residues long. This CDR3 is CATAGLREVEQFF. In nucleotides, the CDR3 is TGTGCGACGGCGGGCTTGAGAGAGGTTGAGCAGTTCTTC.

In its sample, this clonotype was seen a few times. J is TRBJ2-3 and V is TRBV28, with 10 nucleotides matching TRBD2. This CDR3 has 15 amino acids. Germline V gene data show CDR1 as MDHEN and CDR2 as SYDVKM. V gave up 8 bases and J gave up 4 bases; unmatched junction bases: 9. CDR3 nucleotides: TGTGCCAGCGGAGGAGCGGGAGGGGGGGCAGATACGCAGTATTTT. Residues: CASGGAGGGADTQYF. Full variable domain (outside the CDR3, taken from reference TRBV28 and TRBJ2-3): DVKVTQSSRYLVKRTGEKVFLECVQDMDHENMFWYRQDPGLGLRLIYFSYDVKMKEKGDIPEGYSVSREKKERFSLILESASTNQTSMYLCASGGAGGGADTQYFGPGTRLTVL.

This clonotype was seen a few times. The chain is built from TRBV29-1 and TRBJ2-3; D is unresolved. Germline V gives CDR1 SQVTM, CDR2 ANQGSEA. The CDR3 contains 11 residues. CDR3 loop: CRGSSTDTQYF. In DNA form, the CDR3 reads TGCAGGGGGTCGAGCACAGATACGCAGTATTTT.

The V gene is TRBV29-1, the J gene TRBJ1-1; D is undetermined. The CDR3 is 13 residues long. Germline CDR1 is SQVTM and CDR2 is ANQGSEA. Deletions cut 3 bases from V and 0 bases from J, with 8 bases between. The CDR3 coding sequence is TGCAGCGTTGAGGGCAGGTTGAACACTGAAGCTTTCTTT. Translated, it gives CSVEGRLNTEAFF.

This sequence joins TRBV7-2 and TRBJ2-1; possibly TRBD2 for D (5 bases). Germline assignment: CDR1 SGHTA and CDR2 FQGNSA. This CDR3 region has 15 residues. Between the trimmed V and J ends, which lost 3 bases and 7 bases, there was a span of 16 bases. CDR3 in DNA: TGTGCCAGCAGCTTTCCCCTCGGGGATAGAAATGAGCAGTTCTTC. Protein product: CASSFPLGDRNEQFF. Together with reference TRBV7-2 and TRBJ2-1, the CDR3 gives the full variable domain: GAGVSQSPSNKVTEKGKDVELRCDPISGHTALYWYRQSLGQGLEFLIYFQGNSAPDKSGLPSDRFSAERTGGSVSTLTIQRTQQEDSAVYLCASSFPLGDRNEQFFGPGTRLTVL.

The V call is TRBV20-1, the J call TRBJ2-7; D is perhaps TRBD1 or TRBD2 (5 bases each). V lost 2 bases and J lost 3, with 17 bases in between. Germline V gene data show CDR1 as DFQATT and CDR2 as SNEGSKA (reference sequence). CDR3 size: 15 residues. The CDR3 sequence: CSARIRQGVNYEQYF. CDR3 nucleotide sequence: TGCAGTGCTAGAATCCGCCAGGGAGTTAACTACGAGCAGTACTTC.

This sequence joins TRBV20-1 and TRBJ2-7, with D unresolved. The CDR3 is made up of 15 amino acids. Germline-derived CDR1 and CDR2 are DFQATT and SNEGSKA (reference sequence). Deletions cut 1 base from V and 4 bases from J, with 17 bases between. The CDR3 reads CSARAGLKAMYEQYF. The CDR3 DNA reads TGCAGTGCTAGAGCCGGGTTAAAGGCCATGTACGAGCAGTACTTC.

This clonotype appeared a few times. CDR3 DNA sequence: TGTGCCAGCACGCCTGGGTTCGGCACTGAAGCTTTCTTT. It is translated as CASTPGFGTEAFF. The genes are TRBV12-3 or TRBV12-4 and TRBJ1-1; D is uncertain. The CDR3 contains 13 residues. Trimming removed 7 bases at V and 4 bases at J, with 13 bases between.

In its sample, this clonotype was seen many times. This chain uses TRBV14 with TRBJ1-4; 10 nucleotides agree with TRBD1. Germline CDR1 reads SGHDN; CDR2 reads FVKESK. V lost 4 bases, J lost 8 bases, and 7 bases stayed unmatched. The CDR3 consists of 15 residues. Here the CDR3 DNA reads TGTGCCAGCAGCCCGACGGGACAGGGGTTAGAAAAACTGTTTTTT. Translated, it gives CASSPTGQGLEKLFF.

A remark on this clonotype: A much larger clone sits a single nucleotide away, making a read error possible. The chain carries TRBV9 and TRBJ2-1; 8 bases match TRBD2. Per the germline V gene, CDR1 is SGDLS and CDR2 is YYNGEE. This CDR3 comprises 19 residues. The CDR3 bases are TGTGCCAGCTGCGTAGCTCTTAGCGGGACTAGGAGCTCCTACAATGAGCAGTTCTTC. It encodes CASCVALSGTRSSYNEQFF.

The table lists this clonotype with many counts. The DNA of the CDR3 is TGTGCCAGCAGTCGACAGGGGATGGTAACTGAAGCTTTCTTT. Encoded protein: CASSRQGMVTEAFF. This chain uses TRBV27 with TRBJ1-1; 8 positions match TRBD1. This CDR3 is built from 14 residues. Germline V gene lookup returns CDR1 MNHEY and CDR2 SMNVEV (reference sequence). V lost 5 bases to trimming and J lost 5 bases; unmatched junction nucleotides: 7.

The chain is built from TRBV20-1 and TRBJ2-1; D is unclear. CDR1 DFQATT and CDR2 SNEGSKA come from the germline V gene (reference sequence). There are 11 residues in the CDR3. Trimming removed 3 bases at V and 5 bases at J, with 5 bases between. CDR3 coding DNA: TGCAGTGCTAGGTCGGACAATGAGCAGTTCTTC. It encodes CSARSDNEQFF.

This clonotype showed up just a few times. This sequence joins TRBV10-3 and TRBJ2-7, with 8 positions matching TRBD2. Germline lookup yields CDR1 ENHRY and CDR2 SYGVKD. V was clipped by 8 bases and J by 1 base; unmatched bases: 4. The CDR3 loop spans 13 amino acids. The CDR3 DNA reads as TGTGCCATCCTCCGGGAGGGATCCTACGAGCAGTACTTC. This codes for CAILREGSYEQYF.

The sample holds many counts of this clonotype. The chain uses TRBV6-5 and TRBJ2-7; 12 positions agree with TRBD2. Germline V gene lookup returns CDR1 MNHEY and CDR2 SVGAGI. The CDR3 consists of 15 residues. The V segment lost 4 bases and the J segment 1 base; nucleotides outside the gene matches: 2. This chain's CDR3 is CASSSGTSGSYEQYF. CDR3 DNA: TGTGCCAGCAGTTCCGGGACTAGCGGGTCCTACGAGCAGTACTTC.